The clone carrying this TCR beta chain was seen only a few times. In the same sample, other DNA sequences code for this CDR3. This CDR3 spans 13 amino acids. CDR1 is GTSNPN, CDR2 SVGIG, per germline (reference sequence). The V end lost 0 bases, the J end lost 1 base, and 4 bases lay between the germline ends. The data stem from a study of OX40 agonist ivuxolimab in advanced cancers. Repertoires were generated with immunoSEQ multiplex PCR, while TCRdb's copy carries only in-frame clones and drops some. The repertoire consists of some 98,000 clones, with more than 75% occurring once and the leading ten covering under 0.35%. Excluded were patients having autoimmune disease history or systemic immunosuppression.

This rearrangement joins TRBV30 to TRBJ1-5; D gene ambiguous. This receptor was taken from an adult with an advanced solid tumor such as melanoma, head and neck, liver or kidney cancer. The starting material was CD4+ or CD8+ T cells sorted from blood, obtained in a trial of the OX40 agonist ivuxolimab. CDR3 sequence (DNA): TGTGCCTGGAGTGTGTCAAGCAATCAGCCCCAGCATTTT. This translates into CAWSVSSNQPQHF. Based on the CDR3 plus reference TRBV30 and TRBJ1-5, the full variable domain is SQTIHQWPATLVQPVGSPLSLECTVEGTSNPNLYWYRQAAGRGLQLLFYSVGIGQISSEVPQNLSASRPQDRQFILSSKKLLLSDSGFYLCAWSVSSNQPQHFGDGTRLSIL.